One sample yielded the 22 T cell receptor beta chains listed below, sequenced in a study of graft-versus-host responses after intestinal transplantation. Sequencing used immunoSEQ multiplex PCR; TCRdb keeps in-frame clones, though not all of them. The sample yields about 86,000 clones, roughly 90% seen once. For these TCRs, the target antigens are not known. Sequencing used unstimulated CD4+ T cells sorted from spleen or lymph node cells, obtained before transplant. All receptors derive from a human donor who was the organ donor for an intestinal transplant.

The V call is TRBV4-1, the J call TRBJ1-5; D remains ambiguous. The CDR3 spans 14 residues. The V end lost 3 bases, the J end lost 3 bases, and 9 bases lay between the germline ends. Germline V gene lookup returns CDR1 MGHRA and CDR2 YSYEKL. The CDR3 DNA reads TGCGCCAGCAGCCAGCTCGGGGTCAATCAGCCCCAGCATTTT. This gives the protein CASSQLGVNQPQHF.

The chain carries TRBV27 and TRBJ1-6, with 8 bases aligning to TRBD1. The V and J ends lost 5 bases and 10 bases, in that order; junction bases with no gene match: 7. Germline V lookup: CDR1 MNHEY, CDR2 SMNVEV (reference sequence). This CDR3 is built from 14 residues. The CDR3 DNA reads as TGTGCCAGCAGTAGGACAGGGAGGGGATCACCCCTCCACTTT. Amino acids: CASSRTGRGSPLHF.

The chain has TRBV11-3 and TRBJ2-1, with 9 bases fitting TRBD2. The ends lost 3 bases at V and 6 bases at J; junction bases unmatched: 6. Germline V gene sequence: CDR1 SGHNT, CDR2 YENEEA. The CDR3 loop spans 15 amino acids. The CDR3 DNA reads TGTGCCAGCAGCTTGGGACTAGCTACTCTCAATGAGCAGTTCTTC. This translates into CASSLGLATLNEQFF.

This sequence joins TRBV18 and TRBJ2-5, with TRBD1 matching 8 bases. Germline-derived CDR1 and CDR2 are KGHSH and LQKENI. There are 15 residues in the CDR3. The J segment lost 6 bases and the V segment lost 0 bases, leaving 6 bases of the junction unmatched. The CDR3 nucleotides are TGTGCCAGCTCACCACCCGGACAGGGTATACAGACCCAGTACTTC. It codes for CASSPPGQGIQTQYF.

In its sample, this clone was seen once. The chain recombines TRBV6-1 with TRBJ2-1, with D tentatively TRBD2 (7 bases). This CDR3 is built from 15 residues. Germline V CDR1 and CDR2: MNHNS, SASEGT. Trimming left V 7 bases short and J 6 bases short, with 19 bases between. Here the CDR3 reads CASTQEGGTSNEQFF. Here the CDR3 DNA reads TGTGCCAGCACCCAAGAGGGGGGGACCTCCAATGAGCAGTTCTTC.

The chain uses TRBV19 and TRBJ2-2, with 8 bases that match TRBD2. Per the germline V gene, CDR1 is LNHDA and CDR2 is SQIVND (reference sequence). There are 14 residues in the CDR3. V dropped 10 bases and J dropped 6; count of bases not matched to a gene: 10. The DNA of the CDR3 is TGTGCCATATCCGGGGGGGGATCGGCCGGGGAGCTGTTTTTT. Protein product: CAISGGGSAGELFF.

The gene calls are TRBV18 and TRBJ2-5; possibly TRBD1 for D (6 bases). Trimming removed 2 bases from V and 1 base from J, with 14 bases in between. From germline, CDR1 is KGHSH and CDR2 LQKENI. The CDR3 contains 16 residues. DNA for the CDR3: TGTGCCAGCTCACCAACAATACAGGGTTCCCAAGAGACCCAGTACTTC. It translates to CASSPTIQGSQETQYF.

This rearrangement joins TRBV9 to TRBJ2-3; possibly TRBD2 for D (5 bases). V was cut by 2 bases and J by 4 bases, with 11 bases left in between. Per the germline V gene, CDR1 is SGDLS and CDR2 is YYNGEE. CDR3 size: 14 residues. The CDR3 here is CASSVYRGADTQYF. The CDR3 nucleotides read TGTGCCAGCAGCGTTTATCGGGGAGCAGATACGCAGTATTTT.

The chain links TRBV15 to TRBJ2-4; unclear D gene. Germline V gives CDR1 LNHNV, CDR2 YYDKDF (reference sequence). The CDR3 runs 13 residues. V was trimmed by 6 bases and J by 4 bases, leaving 10 bases between them. CDR3 in amino acids: CATSPPRKNIQYF. The CDR3 nucleotides read TGTGCCACCAGTCCTCCCAGGAAAAACATTCAGTACTTC.

V usage is TRBV11-2 and J usage is TRBJ2-3; 8 bases map to TRBD2. This CDR3 region has 18 residues. Germline lookup yields CDR1 SGHAT and CDR2 FQNNGV. V gave up 1 base and J gave up 0 bases; unmatched junction bases: 9. The CDR3 nucleotides read TGTGCCAGCAGCTTAGTCGGGGGCGGGGGGACTAGCACAGATACGCAGTATTTT. The encoded protein is CASSLVGGGGTSTDTQYF.

The rearrangement joins TRBV6-5 to TRBJ2-5; 12 nucleotides agree with TRBD2. The germline V gene encodes CDR1 MNHEY and CDR2 SVGAGI. The CDR3 extends over 13 amino acids. V trimming: 8 bases; J trimming: 2 bases; junction bases outside the gene matches: 0. The CDR3 region is CASGTSGQETQYF. CDR3 DNA sequence: TGTGCCAGCGGGACTAGCGGGCAAGAGACCCAGTACTTC.

This chain uses TRBV7-2 with TRBJ2-2; D gene ambiguous. Trimming cost V 6 bases and J 1 base, with 9 bases left between them. The germline CDR1 and CDR2 sequences are SGHTA and FQGNSA. The CDR3 covers 14 residues. CDR3 bases: TGTGCCAGCAGTTCCTACAGGAACACCGGGGAGCTGTTTTTT. Protein sequence: CASSSYRNTGELFF.

The chain couples TRBV27 to TRBJ2-5; D is possibly TRBD1 (6 bases). The V end lost 6 bases, the J end lost 4 bases, and 18 bases lay between the germline ends. Per the germline V gene, CDR1 is MNHEY and CDR2 is SMNVEV (reference sequence). This CDR3 region has 15 residues. The CDR3: CASSEIGGAAETQYF. The CDR3, as DNA: TGTGCCAGCAGCGAAATAGGGGGAGCGGCAGAGACCCAGTACTTC.

This chain uses TRBV29-1 with TRBJ2-7; D gene uncertain. The germline V gene has CDR1 SQVTM and CDR2 ANQGSEA. V shed 6 bases and J shed 1 base, with 13 bases lying between them. The CDR3 covers 13 residues. The CDR3 DNA follows: TGCAGCGTCGCCCACTTGAAATCCTACGAGCAGTACTTC. Amino acid sequence: CSVAHLKSYEQYF.

This clone was found once. Within the sample, other DNA sequences also encode this same CDR3. The rearrangement uses TRBV9 and TRBJ2-3; the D is unclear. The CDR3 has 11 amino acids. Germline loops: CDR1 SGDLS, CDR2 YYNGEE. Trimming stripped 0 bases from V and 6 bases from J, with 2 bases between. In DNA form, the CDR3 reads TGTGCCAGCAGCGTAGCGGATACGCAGTATTTT. Its protein is CASSVADTQYF.

The rearrangement links TRBV5-5 to TRBJ2-3; 8 bases match TRBD2. V trimming: 0 bases; J trimming: 6 bases; junction bases outside the gene matches: 6. The CDR3 is made up of 15 amino acids. Germline-derived CDR1 and CDR2 are SGHKS and YYEKEE (reference sequence). CDR3 nucleotides: TGTGCCAGCAGCTTGGAACTAGCGGTGGCGGATACGCAGTATTTT. Translating gives CASSLELAVADTQYF.

This chain connects TRBV2 to TRBJ2-1; the match to TRBD1 covers 8 bases. The CDR3 covers 15 residues. Trimming at V came to 4 bases and at J to 2 bases, leaving 4 bases not matched to a gene. Germline V gene data show CDR1 as SNHLY and CDR2 as FYNNEI. DNA of the CDR3: TGTGCCAGCAGTGGACAGGGGATCCCCTACAATGAGCAGTTCTTC. Its translation: CASSGQGIPYNEQFF.

The chain has TRBV7-8 and TRBJ2-3, with a tentative D call TRBD1 (7 bases). In germline, CDR1 is SGHVS, CDR2 FQNEAQ. The CDR3 runs 14 residues. Trimming removed 2 bases at V and 8 bases at J, with 14 bases between. This chain's CDR3 is CASSLKRGRGTQYF. The CDR3 nucleotides read TGTGCCAGCAGCTTAAAAAGGGGGCGGGGTACGCAGTATTTT.

The chain links TRBV30 to TRBJ1-3; TRBD1 agrees at 7 bases. The ends lost 5 bases at V and 0 bases at J; junction bases unmatched: 1. CDR1 and CDR2 (germline): GTSNPN, SVGIG (reference sequence). There are 13 residues in the CDR3. The CDR3 region is CAWGTASGNTIYF. CDR3 coding DNA: TGTGCCTGGGGGACAGCCTCTGGAAACACCATATATTTT.

V and J are TRBV4-1 and TRBJ2-3, with D perhaps matching TRBD2 (5 bases). Per the germline V gene, CDR1 is MGHRA and CDR2 is YSYEKL. This CDR3 comprises 15 residues. The V end was cut by 0 bases, the J end by 2 bases, with 9 bases between. CDR3 DNA: TGCGCCAGCAGCCAAGATGATAGCGCCACAGATACGCAGTATTTT. Its translation: CASSQDDSATDTQYF.

The V gene is TRBV30, the J gene TRBJ1-5; D is uncertain. Germline lookup yields CDR1 GTSNPN and CDR2 SVGIG (reference sequence). V was clipped by 5 bases and J by 7 bases, with 15 bases between them. The CDR3 spans 13 residues. The CDR3 DNA sequence: TGTGCCTGGGACCGCGGGTGGTACCAGCCCCAGCATTTT. Encoded protein: CAWDRGWYQPQHF.

The table lists this clone with a count of one. The gene calls are TRBV6-5 and TRBJ1-1; no reliable D call. V was clipped by 2 bases and J by 1 base, with 11 bases between them. This CDR3 comprises 15 residues. The germline gives CDR1 MNHEY, CDR2 SVGAGI. CDR3 DNA: TGTGCCAGCAGTTACCCCGACGGGAAGAACACTGAAGCTTTCTTT. This sequence encodes CASSYPDGKNTEAFF.